This T cell receptor beta chain was captured in a study of blood T cell repertoires in COVID-19. Losses at the gene ends were 6 bases for V and 1 base for J; bases not matched to a gene: 13. The germline gives CDR1 SGHNT, CDR2 YYREEE (reference sequence). This CDR3 contains 18 residues. TCRdb keeps only in-frame clones here, not all; method: immunoSEQ multiplex PCR. The sample lists 28,000 or so clones; around 93% were seen once. The rearrangement uses TRBV5-4 and TRBJ2-3; TRBD2 matches 11 bases. Sequenced sample: peripheral blood. This receptor was obtained from a human donor in a cohort sampled during active COVID-19. The CDR3: CASIGQSGTSGRTDTQYF. The CDR3 bases are TGTGCCAGCATCGGGCAGTCGGGGACTAGCGGACGCACAGATACGCAGTATTTT.